The 10 T cell receptor beta chains below come from one sample, sequenced in a study of HIV-infected patients and healthy controls. 500 ng RNA was reverse transcribed with alpha and beta constant-region primers. Each of the alpha and beta chains got its own library through chain-specific third strand synthesis with indices. TCRdb re-called the 5' RACE reads with MiXCR, one entry per CDR3 protein. Of 7,500 to 10,000 distinct CDR3 sequences detected, 6.5% to 9.5% appear once; the ten largest clones hold almost 35%. The repertoire came from unfractionated whole blood and reflected all unsorted peripheral T cells. The starting material was blood, obtained before antiretroviral therapy. Source of these receptors: an adult with HIV infection. The donor label of this sample is uncertain.

The genes are TRBV29-1 and TRBJ2-7, with D perhaps matching TRBD1 (5 bases). Germline lookup yields CDR1 SQVTM and CDR2 ANQGSEA. CDR3 size: 13 residues. Deletions cut 4 bases from V and 2 bases from J, with 12 bases between. As DNA, the CDR3 is TGCAGCGTTGGAGTCAGGGCTACCTACGAGCAGTACTTC. Translated, it gives CSVGVRATYEQYF.

This clonotype has ten or more counts. The J gene is TRBJ2-4, the V gene TRBV2; D perhaps matches TRBD1 (5 bases). Germline V lookup: CDR1 SNHLY, CDR2 FYNNEI. This CDR3 contains 16 residues. Trimming took 6 bases from V and 0 from J, leaving 15 bases between them. The CDR3 loop reads CASSPDRALAKNIQYF. CDR3 sequence (DNA): TGTGCCAGCAGCCCCGACAGAGCTTTAGCCAAAAACATTCAGTACTTC.

In its sample, this clonotype was seen many times. The chain has TRBV5-5 and TRBJ2-7, with 8 bases identical to TRBD2. The CDR3 consists of 16 residues. CDR1 is SGHKS, CDR2 YYEKEE, per germline (reference sequence). The V gene end was trimmed by 1 base and the J gene end by 0 bases; junction bases not matched to a gene: 6. Written as DNA, the CDR3 is TGTGCCAGCAGCTTGCGCCCAGCGGGAGTCTCCTACGAGCAGTACTTC. Protein: CASSLRPAGVSYEQYF.

This clonotype has at least ten counts. The chain combines TRBV6-6 with TRBJ1-5; 8 nucleotides align to TRBD1. The CDR3 is 15 residues long. Per the germline V gene, CDR1 is MNHNY and CDR2 is SVGAGI (reference sequence). The V and J ends lost 5 bases and 3 bases, in that order; junction bases with no gene match: 6. In DNA, the CDR3 is TGTGCCAGCAGTACCGTGACAGGGGCCAATCAGCCCCAGCATTTT. This sequence encodes CASSTVTGANQPQHF.

In its sample, this clonotype was seen many times. The chain uses TRBV2 and TRBJ2-3, with 7 bases lining up with TRBD2. CDR1 is SNHLY and CDR2 is FYNNEI in the germline V gene. The CDR3 has 14 amino acids. The J segment lost 6 bases and the V segment lost 5 bases, leaving 8 bases of the junction unmatched. The CDR3 loop is CASSPGLPTDTQYF. The CDR3 DNA is TGTGCCAGCAGTCCGGGACTACCGACGGATACGCAGTATTTT.

The rearrangement joins TRBV12-3 or TRBV12-4 to TRBJ2-2, with D possibly matching TRBD2 (6 bases). The CDR3 covers 14 residues. V gave up 3 bases and J gave up 6 bases, with 11 bases separating them. The CDR3 sequence is CASSFGGSSGELFF. The CDR3 DNA follows: TGTGCCAGCAGTTTCGGAGGGAGCTCCGGGGAGCTGTTTTTT.

The sample holds many counts of this clonotype. CDR3 sequence reads: CASSPGTAGNTIYF. CDR3 nucleotides: TGTGCCAGTAGTCCCGGGACAGCTGGAAACACCATATATTTT. V and J are TRBV19 and TRBJ1-3, with 7 nucleotides matching TRBD1. CDR3 length: 14 residues. After removal of 5 bases from V and 2 bases from J, the junction contained 3 bases not matched to a gene. The germline gives CDR1 LNHDA, CDR2 SQIVND (reference sequence).

This clonotype occurred many times. The chain carries TRBV7-9 and TRBJ2-5; 11 bases match TRBD2. The length of the CDR3 is 15 residues. The J segment lost 5 bases and the V segment lost 4 bases, leaving 6 bases of the junction unmatched. Germline CDR1 reads SEHNR; CDR2 reads FQNEAQ (reference sequence). This CDR3 reads CASSSMTSGAETQYF. In DNA, the CDR3 is TGTGCCAGCAGCTCGATGACTAGCGGGGCCGAGACCCAGTACTTC.

Many counts were recorded for this clonotype. The chain uses TRBV7-9 and TRBJ2-3, with a possible D match to TRBD2 (5 bases). V was cut by 3 bases and J by 0 bases, with 16 bases left in between. The CDR3 contains 17 residues. Germline CDR1 SEHNR, CDR2 FQNEAQ (reference sequence). The CDR3 reads CASSFSSISGSTDTQYF. CDR3 in DNA: TGTGCCAGCAGCTTCAGCAGTATCTCGGGAAGCACAGATACGCAGTATTTT.

This clonotype was recorded many times. DNA for the CDR3: TGCAGCGCCGGAATAGGCCAGTTGAACACTGAAGCTTTCTTT. It specifies CSAGIGQLNTEAFF. The rearrangement uses TRBV29-1 and TRBJ1-1; no clear D. V lost 7 bases, J lost 0 bases, and 15 bases lay in between. The CDR3 has 14 residues. Germline CDR1 is SQVTM and CDR2 is ANQGSEA.